The clone carrying this T cell receptor delta chain appeared a few times. It may be a read error: a sequence one base away is much more abundant. Other DNA sequences in this sample translate to the same CDR3. This sample was included in a study of gamma-delta T cells after stem cell transplantation. TCRdb processed the RT-PCR reads again with the CATT caller. The data contain 2,300 or so delta-chain clones, around 8% of them singletons. The CDR3 length is 21 residues. CDR1 is GEAIGNYY and CDR2 is EKD in the germline V gene. The rearrangement links TRDV2 to TRDJ1; 11 bases match TRDD3. This receptor was taken from a human donor. It is not recorded whose cells these are; they may come from a transplant donor. The sample taken for sequencing was gamma-delta T cells. CDR3 in DNA: TGTGCCTGTGTCACCCTACCGTCAGTCGATGGGGGATACGGCTACACCGATAAACTCATCTTT. This codes for CACVTLPSVDGGYGYTDKLIF.